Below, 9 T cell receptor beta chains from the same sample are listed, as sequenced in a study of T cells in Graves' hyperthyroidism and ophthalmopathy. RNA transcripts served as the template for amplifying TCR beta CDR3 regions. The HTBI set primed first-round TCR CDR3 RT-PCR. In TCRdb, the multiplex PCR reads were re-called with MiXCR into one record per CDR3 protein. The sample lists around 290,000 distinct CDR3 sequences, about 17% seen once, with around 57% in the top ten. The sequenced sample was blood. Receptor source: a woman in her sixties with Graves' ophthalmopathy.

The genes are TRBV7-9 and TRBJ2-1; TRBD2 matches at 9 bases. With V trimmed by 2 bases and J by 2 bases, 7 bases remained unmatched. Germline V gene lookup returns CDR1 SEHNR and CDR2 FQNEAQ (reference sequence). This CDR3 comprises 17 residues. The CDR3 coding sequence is TGTGCCAGCAGCTTAAGGGCGGGGGGGACTACCTACAATGAGCAGTTCTTC. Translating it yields CASSLRAGGTTYNEQFF.

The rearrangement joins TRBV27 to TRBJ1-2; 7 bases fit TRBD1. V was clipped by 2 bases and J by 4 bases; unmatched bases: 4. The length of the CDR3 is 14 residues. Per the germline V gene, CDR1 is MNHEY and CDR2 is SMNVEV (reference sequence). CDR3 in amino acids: CASSLKGQFYGYTF. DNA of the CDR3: TGTGCCAGCAGTTTAAAGGGACAGTTCTATGGCTACACCTTC.

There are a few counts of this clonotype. The CDR3 sequence: CSGQQGRTEAFF. CDR3 nucleotides: TGCAGTGGCCAGCAGGGAAGGACTGAAGCTTTCTTT. V is TRBV20-1 and J is TRBJ1-1; possible D gene TRBD1, 5 bases. This CDR3 spans 12 amino acids. Germline loops: CDR1 DFQATT, CDR2 SNEGSKA (reference sequence). The ends were cut back, 7 bases at V and 5 bases at J, with 14 bases in the middle.

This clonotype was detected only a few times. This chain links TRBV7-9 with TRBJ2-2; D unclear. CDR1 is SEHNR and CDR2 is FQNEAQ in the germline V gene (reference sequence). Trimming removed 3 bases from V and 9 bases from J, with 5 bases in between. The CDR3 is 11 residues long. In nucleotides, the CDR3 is TGTGCCAGCAGCTTCCGCCGGGAGCTGTTTTTT. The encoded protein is CASSFRRELFF.

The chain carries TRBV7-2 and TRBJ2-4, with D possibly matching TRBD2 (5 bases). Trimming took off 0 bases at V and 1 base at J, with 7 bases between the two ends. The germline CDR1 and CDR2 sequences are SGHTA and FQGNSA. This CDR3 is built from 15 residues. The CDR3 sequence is CASSLARGAKNIQYF. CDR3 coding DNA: TGTGCCAGCAGCTTAGCGCGAGGGGCCAAAAACATTCAGTACTTC.

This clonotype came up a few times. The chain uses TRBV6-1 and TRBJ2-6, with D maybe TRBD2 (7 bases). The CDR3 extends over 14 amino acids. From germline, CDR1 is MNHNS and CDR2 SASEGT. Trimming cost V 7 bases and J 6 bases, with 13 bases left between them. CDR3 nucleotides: TGTGCCAGCAAGGGGGGGCAGGAGGCCAACGTCCTGACTTTC. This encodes CASKGGQEANVLTF.

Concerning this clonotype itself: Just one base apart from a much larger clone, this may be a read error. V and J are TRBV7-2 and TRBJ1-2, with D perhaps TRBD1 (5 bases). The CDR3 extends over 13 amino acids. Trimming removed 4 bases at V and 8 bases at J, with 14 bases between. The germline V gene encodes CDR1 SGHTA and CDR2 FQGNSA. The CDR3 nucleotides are TGTGCCAGCAGCTCCGGGGGGTTCTTAGGCTACACCTTC. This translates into CASSSGGFLGYTF.

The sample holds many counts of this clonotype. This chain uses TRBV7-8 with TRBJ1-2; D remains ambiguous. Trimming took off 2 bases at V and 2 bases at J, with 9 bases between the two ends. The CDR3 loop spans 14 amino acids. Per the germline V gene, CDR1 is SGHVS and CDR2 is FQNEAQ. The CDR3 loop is CASSLWEKNYGYTF. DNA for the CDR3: TGTGCCAGCAGCTTATGGGAAAAGAACTATGGCTACACCTTC.

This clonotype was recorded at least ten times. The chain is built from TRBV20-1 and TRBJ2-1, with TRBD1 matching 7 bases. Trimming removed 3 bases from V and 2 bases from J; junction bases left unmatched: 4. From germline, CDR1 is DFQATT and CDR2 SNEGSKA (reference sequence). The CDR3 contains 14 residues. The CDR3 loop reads CSASAGGAYNEQFF. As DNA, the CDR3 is TGCAGTGCTAGTGCAGGGGGTGCCTACAATGAGCAGTTCTTC.